This T cell receptor (beta chain) was observed in a study of cytomegalovirus exposure and HLA in healthy donors. For the study at large: A subsequent analysis reported that the roughly 120 validation repertoires were produced on the same platform that had also been used for the roughly 700 first-cohort repertoires. Whole-study findings and limits: Published work reported that the classifier diagnosed cytomegalovirus status with high specificity and sensitivity. There were 160 or so TCR beta chains listed as cytomegalovirus-associated. Among the CMV-associated chains, three were confirmed in vitro as specific for CMV antigens.

On this clone: Its antigen is as yet unknown.

Trimming took 4 bases from V and 1 from J, leaving 10 bases between them. CDR1 is SGHVS, CDR2 FNYEAQ, per germline. The CDR3 length is 14 residues. Only in-frame clones appear in the TCRdb table, and some are missing; sequencing was by immunoSEQ multiplex PCR. The table records about 130,000 clones, 89% of them present only once. The chain joins TRBV7-6 to TRBJ1-1; D gene ambiguous. Sequencing used PBMCs. The clonotype was recovered from a woman aged 18-29 years in good health and CMV-seronegative. CDR3 DNA sequence: TGTGCCAGCAGCTCAGGACTCCGGAACACTGAAGCTTTCTTT. Translated, it gives CASSSGLRNTEAFF.